The present T cell receptor (beta chain) was sequenced within a study of Graves' ophthalmopathy and Graves' hyperthyroidism. Amplification from RNA transcripts yielded the TCR beta CDR3 regions. First-round RT-PCR employed HTBI primers, with a second-round multiplex PCR after it. TCRdb used MiXCR to reprocess the multiplex PCR reads, holding one entry per CDR3 protein. The sample contains over a million distinct CDR3 sequences, about two fifths of which appear only once. V was clipped by 1 base and J by 6 bases; unmatched bases: 4. The germline CDR1 and CDR2 sequences are ENHRY and SYGVKD. This CDR3 region has 15 residues. This clonotype came up many times.

The chain employs TRBV10-3 and TRBJ2-7; 12 positions agree with TRBD2. The TCR sequence derives from an adult man with Graves' hyperthyroidism. The sequenced sample was peripheral blood or thyroid tissue (not recorded which). This CDR3 reads CAISELTSGSSEQYF. CDR3 nucleotides: TGTGCCATCAGTGAGTTGACTAGCGGGAGTAGCGAGCAGTACTTC.